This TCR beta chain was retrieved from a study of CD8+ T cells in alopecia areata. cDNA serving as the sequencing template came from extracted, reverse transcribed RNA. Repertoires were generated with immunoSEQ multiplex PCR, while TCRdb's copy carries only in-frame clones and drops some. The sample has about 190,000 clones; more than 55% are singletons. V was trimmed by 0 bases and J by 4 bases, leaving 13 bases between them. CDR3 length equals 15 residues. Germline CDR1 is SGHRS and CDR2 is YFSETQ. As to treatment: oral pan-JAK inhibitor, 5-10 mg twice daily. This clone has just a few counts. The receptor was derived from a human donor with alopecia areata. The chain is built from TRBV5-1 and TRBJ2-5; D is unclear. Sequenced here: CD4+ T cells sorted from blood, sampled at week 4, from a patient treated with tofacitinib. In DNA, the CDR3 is TGCGCCAGCAGCTTGGCCCTGAAGGACGGAGAGACCCAGTACTTC. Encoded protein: CASSLALKDGETQYF. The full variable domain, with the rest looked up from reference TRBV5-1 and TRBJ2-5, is KAGVTQTPRYLIKTRGQQVTLSCSPISGHRSVSWYQQTPGQGLQFLFEYFSETQRNKGNFPGRFSGRQFSNSRSEMNVSTLELGDSALYLCASSLALKDGETQYFGPGTRLLVL.